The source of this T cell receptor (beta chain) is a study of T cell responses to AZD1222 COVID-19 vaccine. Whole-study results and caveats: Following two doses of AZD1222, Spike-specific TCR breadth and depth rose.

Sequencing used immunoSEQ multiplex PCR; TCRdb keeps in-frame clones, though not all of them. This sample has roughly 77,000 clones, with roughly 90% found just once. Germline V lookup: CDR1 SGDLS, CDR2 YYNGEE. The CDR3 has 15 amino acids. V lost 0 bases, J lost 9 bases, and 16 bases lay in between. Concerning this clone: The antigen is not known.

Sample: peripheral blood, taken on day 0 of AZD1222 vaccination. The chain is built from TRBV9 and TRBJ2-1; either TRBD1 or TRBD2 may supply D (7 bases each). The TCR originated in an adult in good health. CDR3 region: CASSVVRGGGVEQFF. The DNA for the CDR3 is TGTGCCAGCAGCGTAGTGAGGGGAGGGGGCGTTGAGCAGTTCTTC.